The rows below give T cell receptor beta chains drawn from one sample of a study of blood T cell repertoires in COVID-19. Some clones are missing from TCRdb's copy, which holds only in-frame ones; the method was immunoSEQ multiplex PCR. The data show roughly 200,000 clones, with roughly three quarters seen just once and 6% held by the top ten. Sequencing used peripheral blood. All receptors derive from a woman aged 40 to 49 with COVID-19, enrolled during active disease. CDR3s include the opening cysteine and the closing phenylalanine or tryptophan. Fields, in order: J gene, V gene, D gene, clone size, CDR3 protein, CDR3 DNA. The D gene is left open where the match is weak. Rows give clone size only sometimes, using once, few, many, or a class for an expanded clone.

J: TRBJ2-1
V: TRBV6-1
D: NA
size: once
CDR3: CASSDFTGVSYNEQFF
DNA: TGTGCCAGCAGTGATTTTACGGGAGTGTCCTACAATGAGCAGTTCTTC

J: TRBJ1-2
V: TRBV27
D: TRBD1
size: once
CDR3: CASSLTGGYGYTF
DNA: TGTGCCAGCAGTTTAACAGGGGGCTATGGCTACACCTTC

J: TRBJ2-7
V: TRBV23-1
D: NA
size: NA
CDR3: CASSHPTHYEQYF
DNA: TGCGCCAGCAGTCATCCGACTCACTACGAGCAGTACTTC

J: TRBJ1-2
V: TRBV20-1
D: TRBD1
size: NA
CDR3: CSASSGTDAYGYTF
DNA: TGCAGTGCTAGTTCCGGGACAGACGCATACGGCTACACCTTC

J: TRBJ1-2
V: TRBV5-8
D: NA
size: NA
CDR3: CASSLGEVDPGYTF
DNA: TGTGCCAGCAGCTTGGGGGAGGTAGACCCTGGCTACACCTTC

J: TRBJ2-7
V: TRBV18
D: NA
size: NA
CDR3: CASSQVGGSYEQYF
DNA: TGTGCCAGCTCACAAGTAGGGGGCTCCTACGAGCAGTACTTC

J: TRBJ1-5
V: TRBV7-2
D: NA
size: NA
CDR3: CASSPSFNQPQHF
DNA: TGTGCCAGCAGCCCCTCCTTTAATCAGCCCCAGCATTTT

J: TRBJ1-2
V: TRBV12-3/TRBV12-4
D: TRBD1
size: NA
CDR3: CASSADRASSYTF
DNA: TGTGCCAGCAGTGCGGACAGGGCTTCAAGCTACACCTTC

J: TRBJ2-1
V: TRBV25-1
D: TRBD2
size: NA
CDR3: CASSDSGVSSYNEQFF
DNA: TGTGCCAGCAGTGATAGCGGGGTTAGCTCCTACAATGAGCAGTTCTTC

J: TRBJ1-1
V: TRBV6-6
D: NA
size: NA
CDR3: CASSYWAGMNTEAFF
DNA: TGTGCCAGCAGTTACTGGGCAGGTATGAACACTGAAGCTTTCTTT

J: TRBJ1-2
V: TRBV5-4
D: TRBD1
size: once
CDR3: CASSLGGQVNYGYTF
DNA: TGTGCCAGCAGCTTGGGGGGACAGGTTAACTATGGCTACACCTTC

J: TRBJ1-5
V: TRBV5-4
D: TRBD1
size: NA
CDR3: CASSLGGTGGYQPQHF
DNA: TGTGCCAGCAGCTTGGGTGGGACAGGTGGTTATCAGCCCCAGCATTTT

J: TRBJ2-5
V: TRBV19
D: NA
size: NA
CDR3: CASKLSGWETQYF
DNA: TGTGCCAGTAAACTCAGCGGGTGGGAGACCCAGTACTTC

J: TRBJ1-2
V: TRBV3-1/TRBV3-2
D: NA
size: NA
CDR3: CASSQVRRAAPNGYTF
DNA: TGTGCCAGCAGCCAAGTTAGGCGGGCAGCCCCCAATGGCTACACCTTC

J: TRBJ2-7
V: TRBV5-6
D: TRBD1
size: once
CDR3: CASSPVFHRDRGLSEQYF
DNA: TGTGCCAGCAGCCCCGTATTCCACCGGGACAGGGGGCTCTCCGAGCAGTACTTC

J: TRBJ1-6
V: TRBV15
D: NA
size: NA
CDR3: CATSREAVGSPLHF
DNA: TGTGCCACCAGCAGAGAAGCGGTTGGTTCACCCCTCCACTTT

J: TRBJ1-1
V: TRBV11-2
D: TRBD1
size: NA
CDR3: CASSSQQGAEAFF
DNA: TGTGCCAGCAGCAGCCAACAGGGGGCTGAAGCTTTCTTT

J: TRBJ2-5
V: TRBV2
D: NA
size: NA
CDR3: CASSGSGQETQYF
DNA: TGTGCCAGCAGTGGTAGCGGACAAGAGACCCAGTACTTC

J: TRBJ2-1
V: TRBV10-3
D: NA
size: NA
CDR3: CAISESGDSSDEQFF
DNA: TGTGCCATCAGTGAGTCCGGGGACTCGTCGGATGAGCAGTTCTTC

J: TRBJ1-5
V: TRBV29-1
D: NA
size: NA
CDR3: CSVAPGGNQPQHF
DNA: TGCAGCGTTGCCCCAGGGGGCAATCAGCCCCAGCATTTT

J: TRBJ1-2
V: TRBV28
D: TRBD1
size: NA
CDR3: CASRGSSGQGLYGYTF
DNA: TGTGCCAGCAGGGGGAGTTCGGGACAGGGGTTATATGGCTACACCTTC

J: TRBJ1-1
V: TRBV5-1
D: NA
size: NA
CDR3: CASSQAPNTEAFF
DNA: TGCGCCAGCAGCCAAGCACCAAACACTGAAGCTTTCTTT

J: TRBJ1-6
V: TRBV7-2
D: NA
size: NA
CDR3: CASSLALSRRRINSPLHF
DNA: TGTGCCAGCAGCTTAGCGCTTAGTAGGAGACGGATTAATTCACCCCTCCACTTT

J: TRBJ2-1
V: TRBV5-5
D: TRBD2
size: NA
CDR3: CASSLGGTSGYNEQFF
DNA: TGTGCCAGCAGCTTGGGCGGGACTAGCGGATACAATGAGCAGTTCTTC

J: TRBJ1-1
V: TRBV27
D: NA
size: NA
CDR3: CASSPNPTGEAFF
DNA: TGTGCCAGCAGTCCAAACCCGACAGGCGAAGCTTTCTTT

J: TRBJ2-5
V: TRBV5-4
D: NA
size: NA
CDR3: CASSSTRSSPDAGTQYF
DNA: TGTGCCAGCAGCTCCACGAGGAGTAGCCCGGACGCGGGGACCCAGTACTTC

J: TRBJ2-3
V: TRBV27
D: NA
size: NA
CDR3: CARTGLGLEADTQYF
DNA: TGTGCCAGGACAGGCCTAGGGTTGGAGGCAGATACGCAGTATTTT

J: TRBJ2-2
V: TRBV21-1
D: NA
size: NA
CDR3: CANRDRGLKYTGELFF
DNA: TGTGCCAACCGGGACAGGGGGCTTAAGTACACCGGGGAGCTGTTTTTT

J: TRBJ2-6
V: TRBV4-3
D: NA
size: NA
CDR3: CASSQRSDPEANVLTF
DNA: TGCGCCAGCAGCCAGAGGTCGGATCCAGAGGCCAACGTCCTGACTTTC

J: TRBJ1-2
V: TRBV4-1
D: NA
size: NA
CDR3: CASSQVGGGGYTF
DNA: TGCGCCAGCAGCCAAGTCGGGGGAGGCGGCTACACCTTC

J: TRBJ2-7
V: TRBV19
D: TRBD1
size: NA
CDR3: CASTATGGVSEQYF
DNA: TGTGCCAGTACCGCGACAGGGGGAGTCTCCGAGCAGTACTTC

J: TRBJ2-1
V: TRBV5-1
D: NA
size: NA
CDR3: CASSDGSNNEQFF
DNA: TGCGCCAGCAGCGACGGGTCGAACAATGAGCAGTTCTTC

J: TRBJ2-2
V: TRBV25-1
D: NA
size: NA
CDR3: CASSLQGEVGELFF
DNA: TGTGCCAGCAGTTTACAGGGAGAAGTCGGGGAGCTGTTTTTT

J: TRBJ1-5
V: TRBV6-5
D: TRBD1
size: NA
CDR3: CASSSQGAGQPQHF
DNA: TGTGCCAGCAGTTCACAGGGGGCTGGACAGCCCCAGCATTTT

J: TRBJ2-2
V: TRBV5-1
D: NA
size: few
CDR3: CASGTGGNTGELFF
DNA: TGCGCCAGCGGGACCGGGGGGAACACCGGGGAGCTGTTTTTT

J: TRBJ1-1
V: TRBV18
D: TRBD1
size: few
CDR3: CASSPGQGARNTEAFF
DNA: TGTGCCAGCTCACCCGGACAGGGGGCAAGGAACACTGAAGCTTTCTTT

J: TRBJ2-7
V: TRBV27
D: TRBD1
size: NA
CDR3: CASASGTAYEQYF
DNA: TGTGCCAGCGCCTCCGGGACAGCGTACGAGCAGTACTTC

J: TRBJ1-4
V: TRBV5-1
D: TRBD1
size: NA
CDR3: CASSLAAGTGGEKLFF
DNA: TGCGCCAGCAGCTTGGCCGCCGGGACAGGGGGTGAAAAACTGTTTTTT

J: TRBJ2-7
V: TRBV4-1
D: TRBD2
size: NA
CDR3: CASSPTSGKSYEQYF
DNA: TGCGCCAGCAGCCCCACTAGCGGGAAGTCCTACGAGCAGTACTTC

J: TRBJ2-1
V: TRBV7-2
D: TRBD2
size: NA
CDR3: CASSWEGNEQFF
DNA: TGTGCCAGCAGCTGGGAGGGAAATGAGCAGTTCTTC

J: TRBJ2-5
V: TRBV6-1
D: TRBD2
size: once
CDR3: CASSEAPSLAGEETQYF
DNA: TGTGCCAGCAGTGAAGCGCCCTCCCTAGCGGGTGAAGAGACCCAGTACTTC

J: TRBJ1-6
V: TRBV5-6
D: TRBD1
size: NA
CDR3: CASSPTTQGRNSPLHF
DNA: TGTGCCAGCAGCCCCACCACACAGGGGCGGAATTCACCCCTCCACTTT